The sequence of this T cell receptor beta chain was determined in a study of T cell changes during pregnancy in multiple sclerosis. V was clipped by 3 bases and J by 0 bases; unmatched bases: 8. CDR3 size: 18 residues. The germline V gene encodes CDR1 SGHDN and CDR2 FVKESK. Profiling relied on immunoSEQ multiplex PCR, and the TCRdb table lists in-frame clones only, not all of them. The repertoire has about 46,000 clones, about nine tenths of them found once; the top ten carry around 9.2%. The sequence came from a female donor with multiple sclerosis, enrolled in a pregnancy study. This chain joins TRBV14 and TRBJ2-6, with 7 bases lining up with TRBD1. Material: CD8+ T cells from peripheral blood mononuclear cells, obtained after pregnancy. CDR3 sequence: CASSQTGTAYSGANVLTF. The CDR3 DNA follows: TGTGCCAGCAGCCAGACCGGGACAGCTTACTCTGGGGCCAACGTCCTGACTTTC.